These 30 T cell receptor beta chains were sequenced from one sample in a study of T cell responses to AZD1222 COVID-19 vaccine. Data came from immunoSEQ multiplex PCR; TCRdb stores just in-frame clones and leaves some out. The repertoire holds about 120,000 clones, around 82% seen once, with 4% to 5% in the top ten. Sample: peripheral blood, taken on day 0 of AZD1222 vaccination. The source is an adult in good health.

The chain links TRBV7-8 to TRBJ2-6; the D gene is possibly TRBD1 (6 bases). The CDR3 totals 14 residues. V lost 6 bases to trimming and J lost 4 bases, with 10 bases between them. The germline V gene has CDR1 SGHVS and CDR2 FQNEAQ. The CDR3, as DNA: TGTGCCAGCAGTCACAGGGCAGGGGCCAACGTCCTGACTTTC. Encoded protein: CASSHRAGANVLTF.

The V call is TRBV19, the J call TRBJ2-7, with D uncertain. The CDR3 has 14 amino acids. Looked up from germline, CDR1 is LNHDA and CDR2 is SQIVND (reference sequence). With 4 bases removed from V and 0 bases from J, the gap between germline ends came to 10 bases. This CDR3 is CASSNKGLSYEQYF. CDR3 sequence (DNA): TGTGCCAGTAGTAACAAGGGTCTCTCCTACGAGCAGTACTTC.

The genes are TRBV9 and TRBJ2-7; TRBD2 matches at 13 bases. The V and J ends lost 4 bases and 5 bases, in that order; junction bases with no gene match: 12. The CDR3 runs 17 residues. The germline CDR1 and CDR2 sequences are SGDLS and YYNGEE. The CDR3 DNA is TGTGCCAGCAGCACCACTACTAGCGGGGGGGCCCAGGACGAGCAGTACTTC. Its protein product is CASSTTTSGGAQDEQYF.

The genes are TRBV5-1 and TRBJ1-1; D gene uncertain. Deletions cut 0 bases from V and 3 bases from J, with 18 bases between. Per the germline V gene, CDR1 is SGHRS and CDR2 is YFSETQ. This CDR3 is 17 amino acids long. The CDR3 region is CASSLGSHGGYYTEAFF. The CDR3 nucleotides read TGCGCCAGCAGCTTGGGCTCCCACGGTGGGTACTACACTGAAGCTTTCTTT.

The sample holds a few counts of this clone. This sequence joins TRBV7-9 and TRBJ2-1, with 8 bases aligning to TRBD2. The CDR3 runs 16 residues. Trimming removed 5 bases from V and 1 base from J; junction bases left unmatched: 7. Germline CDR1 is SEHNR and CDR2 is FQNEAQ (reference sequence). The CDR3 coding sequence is TGTGCCAGCAGCCCCGGGGTAGCGGGGTCCTACAATGAGCAGTTCTTC. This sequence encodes CASSPGVAGSYNEQFF.

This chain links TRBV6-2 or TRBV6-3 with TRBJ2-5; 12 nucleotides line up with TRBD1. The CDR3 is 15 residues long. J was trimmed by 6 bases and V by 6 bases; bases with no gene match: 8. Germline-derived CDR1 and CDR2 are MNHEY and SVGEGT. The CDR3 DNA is TGTGCCAGCAGACCTGGGACAGGGGGCGAAAAGACCCAGTACTTC. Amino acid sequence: CASRPGTGGEKTQYF.

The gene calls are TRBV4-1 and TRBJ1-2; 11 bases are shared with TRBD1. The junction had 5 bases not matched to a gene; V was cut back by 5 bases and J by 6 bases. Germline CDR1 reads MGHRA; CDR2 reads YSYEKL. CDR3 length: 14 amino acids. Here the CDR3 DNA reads TGCGCCAGCAGCTCCGGGACAGGGGGAAATGGCTACACCTTC. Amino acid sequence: CASSSGTGGNGYTF.

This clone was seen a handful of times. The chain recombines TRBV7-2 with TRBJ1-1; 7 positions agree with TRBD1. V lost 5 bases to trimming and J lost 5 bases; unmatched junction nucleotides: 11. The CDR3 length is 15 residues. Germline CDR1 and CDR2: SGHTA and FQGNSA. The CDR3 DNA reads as TGTGCCAGCAGCGTAAACAGGGGACTGAGGACTGAAGCTTTCTTT. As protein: CASSVNRGLRTEAFF.

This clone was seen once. CDR3 nucleotide sequence: TGCGCCAGCAGCTTGGACCCGCAGGGCACTGAAGCTTTCTTT. This encodes CASSLDPQGTEAFF. The rearrangement links TRBV5-1 to TRBJ1-1; D is possibly TRBD1 (5 bases). Germline-derived CDR1 and CDR2 are SGHRS and YFSETQ. Trimming pared 0 bases from V and 4 bases from J, leaving 10 bases between. The CDR3 extends over 14 amino acids.

CDR3 region: CASSPGGGGHEKLFF. CDR3 DNA: TGCGCCAGCAGCCCAGGGGGAGGGGGCCATGAAAAACTGTTTTTT. The V call is TRBV4-3, the J call TRBJ1-4, with 7 nucleotides matching TRBD1. CDR1 is LGHNA and CDR2 is YSLEER in the germline V gene. V was clipped by 4 bases and J by 6 bases; unmatched bases: 8. The CDR3 extends over 15 amino acids.

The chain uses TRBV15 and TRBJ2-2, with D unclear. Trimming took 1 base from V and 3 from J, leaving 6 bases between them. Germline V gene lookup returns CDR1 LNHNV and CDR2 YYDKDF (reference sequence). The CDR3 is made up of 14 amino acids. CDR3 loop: CATSRAVDTGELFF. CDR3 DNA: TGTGCCACCAGCAGAGCGGTGGACACCGGGGAGCTGTTTTTT.

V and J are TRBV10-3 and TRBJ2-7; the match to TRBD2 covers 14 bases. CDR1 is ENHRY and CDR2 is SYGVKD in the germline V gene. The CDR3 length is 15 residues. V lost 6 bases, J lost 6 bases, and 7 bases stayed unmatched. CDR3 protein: CAISPGLAGEFEQYF. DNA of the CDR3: TGTGCCATCAGCCCGGGACTAGCGGGAGAGTTCGAGCAGTACTTC.

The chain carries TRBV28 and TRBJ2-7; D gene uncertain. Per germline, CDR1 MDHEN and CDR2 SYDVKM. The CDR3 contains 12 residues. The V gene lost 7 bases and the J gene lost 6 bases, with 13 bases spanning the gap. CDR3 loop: CASTTSVGEQYF. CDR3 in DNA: TGTGCCAGCACCACCTCAGTTGGCGAGCAGTACTTC.

CDR3 DNA: TGTGCCAGTACGGGACAGGGCTTTGAAAAACTGTTTTTT. Its translation: CASTGQGFEKLFF. The chain joins TRBV19 to TRBJ1-4, with 9 bases aligning to TRBD1. CDR1 is LNHDA and CDR2 is SQIVND in the germline V gene (reference sequence). After removal of 7 bases from V and 7 bases from J, the junction contained 4 bases not matched to a gene. This CDR3 contains 13 residues.

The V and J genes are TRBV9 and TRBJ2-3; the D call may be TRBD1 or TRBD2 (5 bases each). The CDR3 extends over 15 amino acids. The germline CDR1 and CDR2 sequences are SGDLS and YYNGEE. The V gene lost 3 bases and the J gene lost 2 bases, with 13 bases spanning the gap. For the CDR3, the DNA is TGTGCCAGCAGCGGCCGGGACCTAATCACAGATACGCAGTATTTT. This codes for CASSGRDLITDTQYF.

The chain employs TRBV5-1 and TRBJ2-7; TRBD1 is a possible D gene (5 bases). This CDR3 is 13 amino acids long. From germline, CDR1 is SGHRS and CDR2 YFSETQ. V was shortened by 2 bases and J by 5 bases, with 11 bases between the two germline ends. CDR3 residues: CASSFDGQHEQYF. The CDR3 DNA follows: TGCGCCAGCAGCTTCGATGGACAACACGAGCAGTACTTC.

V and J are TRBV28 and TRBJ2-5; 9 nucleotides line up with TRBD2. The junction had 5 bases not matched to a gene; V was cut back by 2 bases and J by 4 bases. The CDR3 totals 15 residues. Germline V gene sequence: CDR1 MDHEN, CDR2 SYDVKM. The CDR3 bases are TGTGCCAGCAGTTTAAACAGCGGGGGGCTAGAGACCCAGTACTTC. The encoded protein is CASSLNSGGLETQYF.

CDR3 sequence (DNA): TGTGCCAGTAGAGGGACGGAAAAGGGATTGAGCGGAACTGAAGCTTTCTTT. It yields the protein CASRGTEKGLSGTEAFF. The V call is TRBV19, the J call TRBJ1-1, with D possibly being TRBD1 (5 bases). The V end lost 6 bases, the J end lost 5 bases, and 25 bases lay between the germline ends. Germline CDR1 and CDR2: LNHDA and SQIVND (reference sequence). This CDR3 region has 17 residues.

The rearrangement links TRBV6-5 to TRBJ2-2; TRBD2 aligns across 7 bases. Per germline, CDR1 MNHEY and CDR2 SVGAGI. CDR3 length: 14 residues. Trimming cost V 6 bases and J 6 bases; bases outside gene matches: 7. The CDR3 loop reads CASRDLRESGELFF. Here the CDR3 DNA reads TGTGCCAGCAGAGACCTGCGGGAGTCCGGGGAGCTGTTTTTT.

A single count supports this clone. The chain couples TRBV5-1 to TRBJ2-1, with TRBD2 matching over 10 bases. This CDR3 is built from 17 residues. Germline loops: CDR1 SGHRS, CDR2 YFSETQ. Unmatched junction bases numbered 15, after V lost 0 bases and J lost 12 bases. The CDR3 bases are TGCGCCAGCAGCTTGGGTCTAGCGGGGGCCGGCCTACAGGGGCAGTTCTTC. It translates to CASSLGLAGAGLQGQFF.

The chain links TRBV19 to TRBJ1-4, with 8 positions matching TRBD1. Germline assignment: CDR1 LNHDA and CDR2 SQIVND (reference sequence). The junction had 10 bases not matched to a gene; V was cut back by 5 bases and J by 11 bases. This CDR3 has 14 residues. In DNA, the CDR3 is TGTGCCAGTAGTGTCGACAGGGGCGCTATCAAACTGTTTTTT. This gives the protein CASSVDRGAIKLFF.

CDR3 sequence: CATSDPGEASNQPQHF. CDR3 in DNA: TGTGCCACCAGTGATCCCGGAGAGGCTAGCAATCAGCCCCAGCATTTT. The chain has TRBV24-1 and TRBJ1-5; D is uncertain. Germline V gene sequence: CDR1 KGHDR, CDR2 SFDVKD. Trimming cost V 3 bases and J 0 bases, with 11 bases left between them. The CDR3 length is 16 residues.

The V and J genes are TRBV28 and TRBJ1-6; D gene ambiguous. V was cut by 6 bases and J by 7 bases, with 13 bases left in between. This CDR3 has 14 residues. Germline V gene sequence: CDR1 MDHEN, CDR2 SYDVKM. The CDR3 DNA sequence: TGTGCCAGCAGCAGACACCGTTCCAATTCACCCCTCCACTTT. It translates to CASSRHRSNSPLHF.

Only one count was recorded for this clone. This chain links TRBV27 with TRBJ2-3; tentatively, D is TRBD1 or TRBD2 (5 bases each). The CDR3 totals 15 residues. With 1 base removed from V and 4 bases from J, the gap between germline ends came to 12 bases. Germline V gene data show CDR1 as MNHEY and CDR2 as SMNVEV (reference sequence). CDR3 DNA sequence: TGTGCCAGCAGTTTATACGCCGAGGGGCCAGATACGCAGTATTTT. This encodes CASSLYAEGPDTQYF.

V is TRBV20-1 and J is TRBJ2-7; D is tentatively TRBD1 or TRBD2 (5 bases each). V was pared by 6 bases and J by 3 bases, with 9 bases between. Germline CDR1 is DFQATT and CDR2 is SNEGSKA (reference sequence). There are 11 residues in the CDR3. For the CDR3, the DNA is TGCAGTGCGAGGGACCTCTACGAGCAGTACTTC. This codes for CSARDLYEQYF.

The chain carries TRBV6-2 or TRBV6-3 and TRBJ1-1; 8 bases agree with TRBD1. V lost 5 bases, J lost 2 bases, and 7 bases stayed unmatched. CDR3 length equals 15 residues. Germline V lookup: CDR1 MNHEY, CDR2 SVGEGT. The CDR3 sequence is CASSPIDRGNTEAFF. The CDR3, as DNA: TGTGCCAGCAGTCCCATCGACAGGGGTAACACTGAAGCTTTCTTT.

The DNA of the CDR3 is TGTGCCAGCAGGATCCAGGAGACTGGAAACACCATATATTTT. Translation: CASRIQETGNTIYF. The chain is built from TRBV6-5 and TRBJ1-3; D is undetermined. Trimming cost V 6 bases and J 2 bases, with 11 bases left between them. Germline CDR1 MNHEY, CDR2 SVGAGI. The CDR3 has 14 residues.

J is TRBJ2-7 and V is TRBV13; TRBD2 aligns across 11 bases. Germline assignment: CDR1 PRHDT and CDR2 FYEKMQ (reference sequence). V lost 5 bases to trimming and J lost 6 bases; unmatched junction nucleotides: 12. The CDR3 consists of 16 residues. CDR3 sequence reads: CASSIMYSGRAIEQYF. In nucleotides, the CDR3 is TGTGCCAGCAGCATAATGTATAGCGGGAGGGCCATCGAGCAGTACTTC.

The CDR3 DNA sequence: TGTGCCAGTAGTCCCCGGCAGGGGAGGGAAAAACTGTTTTTT. Protein: CASSPRQGREKLFF. The chain links TRBV19 to TRBJ1-4; TRBD1 is a possible D gene (6 bases). Germline CDR1 LNHDA, CDR2 SQIVND (reference sequence). V lost 5 bases and J lost 8, with 15 bases in between. The CDR3 is 14 residues long.

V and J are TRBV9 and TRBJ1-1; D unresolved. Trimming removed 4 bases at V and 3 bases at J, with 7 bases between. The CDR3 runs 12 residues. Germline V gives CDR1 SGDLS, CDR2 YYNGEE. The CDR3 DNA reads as TGTGCCAGCAGCAGCCTAGACACTGAAGCTTTCTTT. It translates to CASSSLDTEAFF.